This T cell receptor (beta chain) was identified in a study of control samples from healthy donors and cancer patients. Between the trimmed V and J ends, which lost 2 bases and 1 base, there was a span of 20 bases. Germline V gene sequence: CDR1 MNHNS, CDR2 SASEGT. The CDR3 totals 18 residues. Generated by immunoSEQ multiplex PCR, the TCRdb table keeps only in-frame clones and is missing some. The sample includes about 140,000 clones, 85% to 95% of them seen just once. This sequence originates from a man aged 40-49 years in good health. The sample taken for sequencing was blood. This chain connects TRBV6-1 to TRBJ2-5; tentative D call: TRBD2 (6 bases). The CDR3 DNA reads TGTGCCAGCAGTGAAACTTACAGGACTAACAAATTCCAAGAGACCCAGTACTTC. Translation gives CASSETYRTNKFQETQYF.